This record covers a single T cell receptor beta chain. Its target is not known. This sample is part of a study of cytomegalovirus exposure and HLA in healthy donors. Study-wide context: Both the 120 validation repertoires and the 500 to 700 first-cohort repertoires used the same platform, as reported by a later analysis. Study results and limitations: Reportedly, diagnosis of cytomegalovirus status by the classifier showed high specificity and sensitivity. Three chains tied to CMV proved CMV antigen-specific in vitro. Cytomegalovirus-associated status was assigned to more than 150 TCR beta chains.

Sequencing used immunoSEQ multiplex PCR; TCRdb keeps in-frame clones, though not all of them. The sample holds about 400,000 clones, roughly 89% seen once. Germline CDR1 is MDHEN and CDR2 is SYDVKM. V lost 5 bases and J lost 3, with 13 bases in between. The CDR3 consists of 14 residues. Sequences were obtained from PBMCs. The chain uses TRBV28 and TRBJ1-1; D perhaps matches TRBD1 (5 bases). The TCR sequence derives from a woman aged 18-29 years in good health and CMV-seronegative. This chain's CDR3 is CASSPYLGDTEAFF. DNA for the CDR3: TGTGCCAGCAGTCCGTACCTAGGGGACACTGAAGCTTTCTTT.